Each of the 13 T cell receptor beta chains below was sequenced from the same sample in a study of blood T cell repertoires in COVID-19 (dated by TCRdb to 2018 to 2021). The library was produced with the immunoSEQ multiplex PCR assay. Entries here come from immuneACCESS through TCRdb and include only in-frame sequences with V and J called. Some clones fail to appear in such tables; in the studies checked, an unresolved V gene covers under half of the shortfall, and the cause of the remainder is unknown. The sample table lists about 87,000 clones, 90% of them with a count of one. The ten most abundant clones make up over 5.5% of the sample. Sample: peripheral blood. These receptors all stem from a man aged 18 to 30 with COVID-19, enrolled during active disease.

J is TRBJ2-7 and V is TRBV6-6, with TRBD1 identical over 7 bases. The CDR3 runs to 15 residues. Germline V CDR1 and CDR2: MNHNY, SVGAGI (reference sequence). With 5 bases clipped from V and 0 bases from J, the junction kept 7 bases outside the gene matches. CDR3 loop: CASSLGTVGSYEQYF. CDR3 DNA: TGTGCCAGCAGTCTGGGGACAGTTGGCTCCTACGAGCAGTACTTC.

The CDR3 reads CASSSNGLAGSYEQYF. DNA for the CDR3: TGTGCCAGCAGCTCGAATGGACTAGCGGGCTCCTACGAGCAGTACTTC. The rearrangement joins TRBV7-9 to TRBJ2-7, with TRBD2 matching 11 bases. After removal of 4 bases from V and 0 bases from J, the junction contained 5 bases not matched to a gene. The CDR3 is 16 amino acids. Germline values: CDR1 SEHNR, CDR2 FQNEAQ (reference sequence).

V and J are TRBV28 and TRBJ2-7, with 12 nucleotides matching TRBD2. Germline V CDR1 and CDR2: MDHEN, SYDVKM. This CDR3 has 20 residues. V shed 2 bases and J 1 base; nucleotides not matched to a gene: 15. The CDR3 loop is CASSLDLVGLAGGSSYEQYF. The CDR3 DNA follows: TGTGCCAGCAGTTTAGACCTGGTGGGGCTAGCGGGAGGGTCTTCCTACGAGCAGTACTTC.

The chain uses TRBV7-9 and TRBJ1-5; the D gene is possibly TRBD1 (6 bases). Germline V gene sequence: CDR1 SEHNR, CDR2 FQNEAQ (reference sequence). V shed 5 bases and J shed 4 bases, with 9 bases lying between them. There are 13 residues in the CDR3. The CDR3 loop reads CASSLGQNQPQHF. DNA for the CDR3: TGTGCCAGCAGCCTTGGACAGAATCAGCCCCAGCATTTT.

The rearrangement links TRBV7-9 to TRBJ1-1; D gene ambiguous. The germline CDR1 and CDR2 sequences are SEHNR and FQNEAQ (reference sequence). The CDR3 is 14 residues long. Trimming removed 2 bases from V and 3 bases from J, with 10 bases in between. CDR3 in amino acids: CASSLQNPHTEAFF. The CDR3 DNA sequence: TGTGCCAGCAGCTTACAGAACCCTCACACTGAAGCTTTCTTT.

DNA for the CDR3: TGCGCCAGCAGACCCACAGTCTACGAGCAGTACTTC. Encoded protein: CASRPTVYEQYF. This chain joins TRBV10-2 and TRBJ2-7; D ambiguous. The length of the CDR3 is 12 residues. V was cut by 6 bases and J by 3 bases, with 9 bases left in between. CDR1 is WSHSY and CDR2 is SAAADI in the germline V gene.

The chain couples TRBV18 to TRBJ2-3; D is uncertain. V lost 1 base and J 3 bases, leaving 14 bases between the germline ends. The CDR3 is 16 amino acids. Germline V lookup: CDR1 KGHSH, CDR2 LQKENI. In DNA form, the CDR3 reads TGTGCCAGCTCACCACGTCTCCCTAGTGGGACAGATACGCAGTATTTT. Translating it yields CASSPRLPSGTDTQYF.

The chain carries TRBV4-3 and TRBJ1-2; D possibly corresponds to TRBD1 (5 bases). The CDR3 totals 16 residues. Germline V gene lookup returns CDR1 LGHNA and CDR2 YSLEER. The germline V and J ends were trimmed by 0 bases and 6 bases, with 17 bases remaining between them. The CDR3 region has the DNA TGCGCCAGCAGCCAAGATAAGGGGACTCTGAAGAATGGCTACACCTTC. This encodes CASSQDKGTLKNGYTF.

This chain links TRBV27 with TRBJ2-3, with 10 bases identical to TRBD2. The ends lost 4 bases at V and 3 bases at J; junction bases unmatched: 7. The CDR3 spans 16 residues. The germline V gene encodes CDR1 MNHEY and CDR2 SMNVEV (reference sequence). The CDR3, as DNA: TGTGCCAGCAGTTACAGGACTAGCGGAGCTACAGATACGCAGTATTTT. Protein sequence: CASSYRTSGATDTQYF.

This clone showed up just once. The chain couples TRBV7-9 to TRBJ1-3, with D tentatively TRBD1 (5 bases). V was pared by 5 bases and J by 8 bases, with 13 bases between. The CDR3 length is 13 residues. Germline V CDR1 and CDR2: SEHNR, FQNEAQ (reference sequence). CDR3 in DNA: TGTGCCAGCAGCCCTCGGGGGGAATACACCATATATTTT. This translates into CASSPRGEYTIYF.

This rearrangement joins TRBV28 to TRBJ2-7, with 7 bases that match TRBD1. The trim removed 8 bases at V and 3 bases at J, leaving 10 bases unmatched. This CDR3 region has 14 residues. CDR1 MDHEN and CDR2 SYDVKM come from the germline V gene. DNA of the CDR3: TGTGCCAGCCGAAGGGGGCCCCTAGGCTACGAGCAGTACTTC. It is translated as CASRRGPLGYEQYF.

The chain links TRBV9 to TRBJ2-5, with TRBD2 identical over 7 bases. The CDR3 sequence is 15 residues long. CDR1 SGDLS and CDR2 YYNGEE come from the germline V gene. Germline trimming cut 0 bases from V and 4 bases from J; bases unmatched to any gene: 6. CDR3 loop: CASSVEGGLGETQYF. CDR3 bases: TGTGCCAGCAGCGTAGAGGGAGGGTTGGGAGAGACCCAGTACTTC.

The chain uses TRBV7-6 and TRBJ1-1; D gene unclear. Germline V CDR1 and CDR2: SGHVS, FNYEAQ. This CDR3 comprises 15 residues. V was cut by 6 bases and J by 1 base, with 15 bases left in between. DNA of the CDR3: TGTGCCAGCAGTCGGGGTACAGAGGCGAACACTGAAGCTTTCTTT. Encoded protein: CASSRGTEANTEAFF.